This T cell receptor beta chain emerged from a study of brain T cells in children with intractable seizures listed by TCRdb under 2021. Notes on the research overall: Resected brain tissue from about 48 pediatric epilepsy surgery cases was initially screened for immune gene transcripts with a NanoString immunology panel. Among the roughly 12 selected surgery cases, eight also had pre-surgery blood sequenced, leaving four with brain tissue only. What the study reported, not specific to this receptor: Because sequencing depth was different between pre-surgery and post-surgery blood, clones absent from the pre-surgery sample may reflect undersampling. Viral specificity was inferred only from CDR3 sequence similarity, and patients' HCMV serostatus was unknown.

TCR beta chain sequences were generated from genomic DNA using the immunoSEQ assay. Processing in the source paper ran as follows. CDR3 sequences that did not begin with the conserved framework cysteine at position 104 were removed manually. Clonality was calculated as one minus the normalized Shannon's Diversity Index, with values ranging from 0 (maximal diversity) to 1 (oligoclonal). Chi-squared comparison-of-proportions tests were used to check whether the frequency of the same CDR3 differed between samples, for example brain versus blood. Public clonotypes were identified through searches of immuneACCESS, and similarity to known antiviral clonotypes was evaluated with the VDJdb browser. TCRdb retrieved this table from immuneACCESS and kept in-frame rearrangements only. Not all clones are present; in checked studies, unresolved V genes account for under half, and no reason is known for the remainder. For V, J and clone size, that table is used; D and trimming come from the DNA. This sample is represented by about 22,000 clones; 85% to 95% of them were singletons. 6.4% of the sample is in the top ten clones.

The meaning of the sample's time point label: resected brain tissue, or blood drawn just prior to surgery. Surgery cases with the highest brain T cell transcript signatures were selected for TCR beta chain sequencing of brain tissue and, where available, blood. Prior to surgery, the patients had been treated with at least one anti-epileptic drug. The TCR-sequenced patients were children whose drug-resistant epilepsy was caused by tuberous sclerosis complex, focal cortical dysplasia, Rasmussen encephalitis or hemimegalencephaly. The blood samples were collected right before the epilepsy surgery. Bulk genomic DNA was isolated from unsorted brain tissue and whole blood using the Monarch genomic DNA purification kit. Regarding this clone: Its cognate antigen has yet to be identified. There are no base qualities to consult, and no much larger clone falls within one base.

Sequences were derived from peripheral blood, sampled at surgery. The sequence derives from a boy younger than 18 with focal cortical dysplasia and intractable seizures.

The CDR3 protein: CASTLLGTDYGYTF. The nucleotide sequence reads as follows: TGTGCCAGCACCTTACTCGGGACGGATTATGGCTACACCTTC. The V and J segments used are TRBV6-5 and TRBJ1-2; the D region possibly corresponds to TRBD1 (5 bases align). The germline V gene specifies MNHEY as CDR1 and SVGAGI as CDR2. Relative to germline, V is 7 bases shorter and J is 5 bases shorter, with 17 bases between their ends. The CDR3 numbers 14 residues from cysteine through phenylalanine. The sequence is cut down to CDR3 DNA, 42 bases in frame from base 1.